This T cell receptor (beta chain) was identified in a study of shared clonotypes between healthy human individuals. About the study: Three CD4 naive, three CD4 memory, two CD8 naive and one CD8 memory plate were used per donor.

None of the donors, who were healthy HIV-negative adults, had recently had acute infections or vaccinations. Method: immunoSEQ multiplex PCR; TCRdb's copy keeps in-frame clones and lacks some. The data hold roughly 2 million clones, with approximately 96% observed a single time. CDR1 MGHRA and CDR2 YSYEKL come from the germline V gene. Trimming shortened V by 3 bases and J by 1 base, and 5 bases separated the two germline ends. The CDR3 spans 13 residues. The sequence was obtained from a man between 18 and 35 years old in good health. Sequencing used naive CD4+ T cells sorted from blood. The subset: CD45RA+ positively selected. The chain recombines TRBV4-1 with TRBJ2-3; D uncertain. CDR3 amino acids: CASSQQRTDTQYF. The CDR3 DNA reads as TGCGCCAGCAGCCAGCAACGCACAGATACGCAGTATTTT.